This entry lists 19 T cell receptor beta chains sequenced from one sample in a study of regulatory T cells in long-lasting Graves disease (TCRdb year 2021). Library generation was performed with multiplex PCR. Sequencing was performed on an Illumina HiSeq 4000. TCR beta libraries were built with iRepertoire HTBI primers and Arm-PCR amplification of CDR3 regions. TCRdb reprocessed the public reads (quality trimming at Q25 with fastp, clone calling with MiXCR) and kept in-frame beta chains. For every CDR3 protein sequence, its rows merge into one entry that carries the most common genes and DNA. The sample table shows about 520,000 distinct CDR3 sequences, and about 11% are seen once. The biggest ten clones account for roughly 8.9% of the sample. The time point label corresponds to: newly diagnosed GD, antithyroid drugs for less than 3 months. For both TCR sequencing and RNA sequencing, RNA was extracted from PBMCs using TRIzol.

This sample was shared with a second study, whose subject was T cells in Graves' hyperthyroidism and ophthalmopathy.

Sequences were derived from peripheral blood mononuclear cells (PBMCs), sampled at new diagnosis, from a patient treated with antithyroid drugs. These receptor sequences come from a woman aged 30 to 39 with Graves disease. Donor details come from another sample of the same person, matched by shared clones.

This clonotype was counted ten times or more. The V call is TRBV28, the J call TRBJ1-6, with 7 positions matching TRBD1. Germline-derived CDR1 and CDR2 are MDHEN and SYDVKM. J lost 8 bases, V lost 6 bases, and 13 bases had no gene match. There are 16 residues in the CDR3. The CDR3 DNA follows: TGTGCCAGCAGAACCCTTGGGACAGTTGATTATTCACCCCTCCACTTT. This translates into CASRTLGTVDYSPLHF.

This clonotype was seen repeatedly, ten times or more. The chain combines TRBV7-2 with TRBJ2-3; TRBD2 aligns across 8 bases. The CDR3 is made up of 15 amino acids. With V trimmed by 5 bases and J by 3 bases, 7 bases remained unmatched. Germline CDR1 is SGHTA and CDR2 is FQGNSA. In nucleotides, the CDR3 is TGTGCCAGCAGCCGCGGCGGGAGGCAAACAGATACGCAGTATTTT. It translates to CASSRGGRQTDTQYF. The full variable domain, its missing parts supplied by reference TRBV7-2 and TRBJ2-3, is GAGVSQSPSNKVTEKGKDVELRCDPISGHTALYWYRQSLGQGLEFLIYFQGNSAPDKSGLPSDRFSAERTGGSVSTLTIQRTQQEDSAVYLCASSRGGRQTDTQYFGPGTRLTVL.

Of note for this clonotype: With a much larger clone just one base away, this may be a read error. The chain uses TRBV5-6 and TRBJ1-3, with D possibly matching TRBD1 (5 bases). Germline CDR1 and CDR2: SGHDT and YYEEEE. CDR3 length equals 14 residues. Trimming took off 4 bases at V and 5 bases at J, with 13 bases between the two ends. The CDR3 DNA sequence: TGTGCCAGCAGCATCGCCGGGGCGCGAAACACCATATATTTT. Amino acids: CASSIAGARNTIYF.

This clonotype appeared many times. The chain joins TRBV28 to TRBJ1-2, with TRBD1 matching over 9 bases. CDR1 is MDHEN, CDR2 SYDVKM, per germline. Trimming took 6 bases from V and 2 from J; bases not matched to a gene: 4. The CDR3 totals 14 residues. CDR3: CASRIQGANYGYTF. As DNA, the CDR3 is TGTGCCAGCAGAATACAGGGGGCGAACTATGGCTACACCTTC.

The chain carries TRBV7-9 and TRBJ2-7, with TRBD2 identical over 9 bases. This CDR3 has 15 residues. Trimming cost V 1 base and J 4 bases; bases outside gene matches: 5. CDR1 is SEHNR and CDR2 is FQNEAQ in the germline V gene (reference sequence). The DNA of the CDR3 is TGTGCCAGCAGCTTAGGGGCTAGCGGGATATACGAGCAGTACTTC. This codes for CASSLGASGIYEQYF.

Ten or more counts support this clonotype. This chain joins TRBV19 and TRBJ1-2; 9 bases are a match to TRBD1. The junction had 3 bases not matched to a gene; V was cut back by 6 bases and J by 7 bases. The CDR3 is 12 amino acids. CDR1 is LNHDA and CDR2 is SQIVND in the germline V gene (reference sequence). The CDR3 DNA follows: TGTGCCAGTAGACAGGGGGCGGCTGGCTACACCTTC. Its translation is CASRQGAAGYTF.

This clonotype was counted ten times or more. CDR3 sequence (DNA): TGCGCCAGCAGCTTGGCCGGGCAGCCACAGTATGGCTACACCTTC. Its protein is CASSLAGQPQYGYTF. The rearrangement joins TRBV5-1 to TRBJ1-2; D is unclear. V lost 0 bases and J lost 5, with 14 bases in between. CDR3 length equals 15 residues. Germline-derived CDR1 and CDR2 are SGHRS and YFSETQ.

This clonotype has at least ten counts. This chain uses TRBV2 with TRBJ2-3; 8 bases match TRBD1. Per the germline V gene, CDR1 is SNHLY and CDR2 is FYNNEI. J lost 4 bases, V lost 11 bases, and 17 bases had no gene match. The CDR3 loop spans 16 amino acids. The CDR3 nucleotides read TGTGCCGGAGGGCCAGGTTTCGGACAGGGTCCAGATACGCAGTATTTT. The encoded protein is CAGGPGFGQGPDTQYF.

This clonotype came up a few times. The chain carries TRBV7-2 and TRBJ2-3, with D perhaps TRBD2 (5 bases). CDR3 size: 14 residues. Germline CDR1 and CDR2: SGHTA and FQGNSA. Trimming took 2 bases from V and 2 from J, leaving 8 bases between them. The CDR3 DNA sequence: TGTGCCAGCAGCTTATTAGCGACCACAGATACGCAGTATTTT. Its translation is CASSLLATTDTQYF.

The chain links TRBV19 to TRBJ2-7; TRBD2 matches at 7 bases. With V trimmed by 7 bases and J by 7 bases, 4 bases remained unmatched. Germline CDR1 LNHDA, CDR2 SQIVND (reference sequence). The CDR3 is made up of 11 amino acids. The CDR3 sequence: CASMGGGEQYF. For the CDR3, the DNA is TGTGCCAGTATGGGGGGGGGAGAGCAGTACTTC.

This clonotype was picked up one time. V gene TRBV28 combines with J gene TRBJ2-7; 8 nucleotides match TRBD1. V shed 3 bases and J 3 bases; nucleotides not matched to a gene: 7. The CDR3 runs to 15 residues. Germline CDR1 MDHEN, CDR2 SYDVKM. The CDR3 bases are TGTGCCAGCAGTTTTCCCCAGGGGGCTTTCTACGAGCAGTACTTC. Protein sequence: CASSFPQGAFYEQYF.

There are many counts of this clonotype. This chain connects TRBV11-2 to TRBJ2-7; D gene uncertain. Trimming left V 0 bases short and J 1 base short, with 7 bases between. Germline V lookup: CDR1 SGHAT, CDR2 FQNNGV. The CDR3 totals 14 residues. The DNA for the CDR3 is TGTGCCAGCAGCTTAGAGGCAGCTTCCTACGAGCAGTACTTC. It is translated as CASSLEAASYEQYF.

This clonotype has ten or more counts. The gene calls are TRBV24-1 and TRBJ2-1; 9 bases match TRBD2. The CDR3 contains 17 residues. Losses at the gene ends were 4 bases for V and 6 bases for J; bases not matched to a gene: 12. The germline V gene has CDR1 KGHDR and CDR2 SFDVKD. CDR3 loop: CATSDHMLAGISNEQFF. For the CDR3, the DNA is TGTGCCACCAGTGACCACATGCTAGCGGGGATTAGCAATGAGCAGTTCTTC.

The chain uses TRBV20-1 and TRBJ2-1; TRBD2 aligns across 13 bases. From germline, CDR1 is DFQATT and CDR2 SNEGSKA (reference sequence). The CDR3 is made up of 15 amino acids. V dropped 5 bases and J dropped 6; count of bases not matched to a gene: 7. The chain's CDR3 is CSAERLAGGFNEQFF. CDR3 DNA sequence: TGCAGTGCTGAGCGACTAGCGGGAGGCTTCAATGAGCAGTTCTTC.

This clonotype occurred many times. The chain joins TRBV11-2 to TRBJ2-3, with a possible D match to TRBD2 (6 bases). Germline lookup yields CDR1 SGHAT and CDR2 FQNNGV. V was cut by 4 bases and J by 0 bases, with 11 bases left in between. This CDR3 region has 15 residues. The CDR3 region is CASSSPGLSTDTQYF. CDR3 DNA: TGTGCCAGCAGCTCCCCGGGACTCAGCACAGATACGCAGTATTTT.

This clonotype was found a few times. This rearrangement joins TRBV9 to TRBJ2-1, with D maybe TRBD2 (6 bases). This CDR3 comprises 14 residues. Trimming pared 0 bases from V and 6 bases from J, leaving 10 bases between. CDR1 and CDR2 from the germline V gene are SGDLS and YYNGEE. The CDR3 loop is CASSVAGGTNEQFF. As DNA, the CDR3 is TGTGCCAGCAGCGTAGCTGGGGGGACCAATGAGCAGTTCTTC.

This clonotype occurred a few times. Since a much larger clone is just one base distant, this may be a read error. The chain is built from TRBV13 and TRBJ2-1; D possibly corresponds to TRBD1 (5 bases). The germline V and J ends were trimmed by 0 bases and 10 bases, with 7 bases remaining between them. The CDR3 covers 12 residues. Germline CDR1 PRHDT, CDR2 FYEKMQ (reference sequence). The DNA of the CDR3 is TGTGCCAGCAGCTTAGGGACAGAAGAGCAGTTCTTC. Translating gives CASSLGTEEQFF.

Many counts were recorded for this clonotype. J is TRBJ2-1 and V is TRBV27; 10 nucleotides align to TRBD2. Germline loops: CDR1 MNHEY, CDR2 SMNVEV (reference sequence). This CDR3 region has 15 residues. V trimming: 5 bases; J trimming: 7 bases; junction bases outside the gene matches: 8. CDR3 amino acids: CASSPQREGLNEQFF. CDR3 in DNA: TGTGCCAGCAGTCCGCAGCGGGAGGGCCTAAATGAGCAGTTCTTC.

This chain joins TRBV5-1 and TRBJ2-7; no definite D call. Germline loops: CDR1 SGHRS, CDR2 YFSETQ. CDR3 length: 13 residues. V lost 5 bases, J lost 7 bases, and 16 bases lay in between. In DNA, the CDR3 is TGCGCCAGCAGTACGTATCTGGAAAGGGAGCAGTACTTC. Translating it yields CASSTYLEREQYF.